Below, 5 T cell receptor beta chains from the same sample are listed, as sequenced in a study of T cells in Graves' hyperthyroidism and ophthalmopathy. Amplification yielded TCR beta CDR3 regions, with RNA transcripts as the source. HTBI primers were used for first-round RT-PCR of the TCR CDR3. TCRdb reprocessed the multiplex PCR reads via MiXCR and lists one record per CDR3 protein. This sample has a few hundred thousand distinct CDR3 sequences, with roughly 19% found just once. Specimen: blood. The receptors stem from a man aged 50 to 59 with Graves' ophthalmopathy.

Here the CDR3 DNA reads TGTGCCAGCAGCCAAGCTCTTAGCGTCACCGGGGAGCTGTTTTTT. Encoded protein: CASSQALSVTGELFF. V is TRBV14 and J is TRBJ2-2; D is possibly TRBD2 (5 bases). The V gene's germline CDR1 is SGHDN and CDR2 FVKESK. The CDR3 is 15 residues long. The ends were cut back, 1 base at V and 4 bases at J, with 10 bases in the middle.

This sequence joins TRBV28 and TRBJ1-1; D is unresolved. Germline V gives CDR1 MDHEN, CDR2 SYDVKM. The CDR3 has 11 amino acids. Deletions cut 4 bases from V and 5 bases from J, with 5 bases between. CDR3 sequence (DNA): TGTGCCAGCAGTTCTGTAACTGAAGCTTTCTTT. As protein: CASSSVTEAFF.

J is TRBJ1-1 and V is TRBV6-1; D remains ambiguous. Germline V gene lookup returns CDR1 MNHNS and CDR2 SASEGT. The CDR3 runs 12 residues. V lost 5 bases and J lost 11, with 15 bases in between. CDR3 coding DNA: TGTGCCAGCAGTCGAGCAGGAGTTGGGGCTTTCTTT. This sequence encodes CASSRAGVGAFF.

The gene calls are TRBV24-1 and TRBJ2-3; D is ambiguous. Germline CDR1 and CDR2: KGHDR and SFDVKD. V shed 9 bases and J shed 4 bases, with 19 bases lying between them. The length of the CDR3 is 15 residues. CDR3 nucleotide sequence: TGTGCCACCTCCTCACGCCGGCATGGTGCAGATACGCAGTATTTT. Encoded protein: CATSSRRHGADTQYF.

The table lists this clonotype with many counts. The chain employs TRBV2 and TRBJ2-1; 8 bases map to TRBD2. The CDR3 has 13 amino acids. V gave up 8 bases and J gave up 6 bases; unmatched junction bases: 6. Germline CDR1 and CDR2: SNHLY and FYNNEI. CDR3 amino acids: CASGREVGNEQFF. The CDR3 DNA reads TGTGCCAGCGGGCGGGAGGTAGGCAATGAGCAGTTCTTC.